This TCR beta chain stems from a study of blood T cell repertoires in COVID-19. Study summary: The cDNA or gDNA used as material had been derived from T cells, B-cell-depleted T cells, or PBMCs.

Across under 25 US areas, participants ranged in age from about 18 to 90 years. Per germline, CDR1 SGHTA and CDR2 FQGNSA. The CDR3 has 13 amino acids. V was clipped by 1 base and J by 1 base, with 4 bases between them. Only one count was recorded for this clone. Data came from immunoSEQ multiplex PCR; TCRdb stores just in-frame clones and leaves some out. The data show 150,000 or so clones, over 75% seen once. The sequencing input was PBMCs or T cells enriched from blood (not recorded which). This receptor was taken from a woman aged 30 to 39 with acute COVID-19. J is TRBJ1-1 and V is TRBV7-2; D uncertain. The DNA for the CDR3 is TGTGCCAGCAGCTTAGTACAGAACACTGAAGCTTTCTTT. Protein: CASSLVQNTEAFF.